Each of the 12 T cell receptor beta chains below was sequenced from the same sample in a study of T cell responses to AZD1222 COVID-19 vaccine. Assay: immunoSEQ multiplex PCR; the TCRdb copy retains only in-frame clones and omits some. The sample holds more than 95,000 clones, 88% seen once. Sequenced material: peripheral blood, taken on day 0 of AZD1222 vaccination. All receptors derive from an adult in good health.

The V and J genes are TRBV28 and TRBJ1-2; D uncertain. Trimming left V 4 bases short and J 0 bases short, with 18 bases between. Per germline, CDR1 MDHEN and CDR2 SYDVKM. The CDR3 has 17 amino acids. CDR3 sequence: CASSSPGSLGPNYGYTF. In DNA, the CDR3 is TGTGCCAGCAGTTCCCCTGGCAGCCTTGGACCTAACTATGGCTACACCTTC.

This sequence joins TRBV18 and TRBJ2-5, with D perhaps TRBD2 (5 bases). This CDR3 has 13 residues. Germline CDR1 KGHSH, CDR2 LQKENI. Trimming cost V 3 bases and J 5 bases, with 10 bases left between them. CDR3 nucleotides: TGTGCCAGCTCACCGGGCGGGTCCGAGACCCAGTACTTC. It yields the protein CASSPGGSETQYF.

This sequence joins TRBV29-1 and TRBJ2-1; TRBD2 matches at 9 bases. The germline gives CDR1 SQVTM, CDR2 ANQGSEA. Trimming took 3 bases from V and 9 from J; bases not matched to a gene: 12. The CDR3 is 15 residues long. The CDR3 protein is CSVERGTSFGSEQFF. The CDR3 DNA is TGCAGCGTTGAGAGAGGGACTAGCTTTGGCAGTGAGCAGTTCTTC.

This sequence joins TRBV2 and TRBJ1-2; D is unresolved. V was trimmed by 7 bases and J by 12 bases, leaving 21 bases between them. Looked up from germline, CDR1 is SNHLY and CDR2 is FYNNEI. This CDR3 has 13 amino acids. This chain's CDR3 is CASKGGGGYGDTF. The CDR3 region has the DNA TGTGCCAGCAAGGGCGGAGGAGGTTATGGTGACACCTTC. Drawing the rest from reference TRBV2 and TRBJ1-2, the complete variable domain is EPEVTQTPSHQVTQMGQEVILRCVPISNHLYFYWYRQILGQKVEFLVSFYNNEISEKSEIFDDQFSVERPDGSNFTLKIRSTKLEDSAMYFCASKGGGGYGDTFGSGTRLTVV.

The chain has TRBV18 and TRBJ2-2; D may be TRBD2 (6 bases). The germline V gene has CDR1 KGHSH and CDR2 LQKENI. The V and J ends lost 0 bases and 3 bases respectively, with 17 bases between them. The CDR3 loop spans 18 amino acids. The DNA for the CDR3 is TGTGCCAGCTCACCACCGTCACCTTCGGACTATTACACCGGGGAGCTGTTTTTT. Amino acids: CASSPPSPSDYYTGELFF. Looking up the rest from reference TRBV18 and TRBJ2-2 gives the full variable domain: NAGVMQNPRHLVRRRGQEARLRCSPMKGHSHVYWYRQLPEEGLKFMVYLQKENIIDESGMPKERFSAEFPKEGPSILRIQQVVRGDSAAYFCASSPPSPSDYYTGELFFGEGSRLTVL.

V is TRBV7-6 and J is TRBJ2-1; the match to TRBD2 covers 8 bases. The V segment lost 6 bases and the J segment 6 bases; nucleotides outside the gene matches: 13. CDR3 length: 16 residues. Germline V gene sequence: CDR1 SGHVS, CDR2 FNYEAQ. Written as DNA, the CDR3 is TGTGCCAGCAGTCCCGTCGTTATAGCGGGAAGCAATGAGCAGTTCTTC. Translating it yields CASSPVVIAGSNEQFF.

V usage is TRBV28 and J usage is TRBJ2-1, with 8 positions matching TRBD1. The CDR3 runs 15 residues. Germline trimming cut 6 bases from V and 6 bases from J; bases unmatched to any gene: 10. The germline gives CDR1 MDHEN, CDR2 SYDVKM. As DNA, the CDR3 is TGTGCCAGCAGGGAACCGGGACAGGTGGTCAATGAGCAGTTCTTC. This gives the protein CASREPGQVVNEQFF.

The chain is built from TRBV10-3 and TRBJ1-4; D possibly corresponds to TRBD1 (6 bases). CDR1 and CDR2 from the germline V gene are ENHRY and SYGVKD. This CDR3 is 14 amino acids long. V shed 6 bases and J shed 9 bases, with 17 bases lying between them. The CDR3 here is CAIRGGDGEQKLFF. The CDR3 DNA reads TGTGCCATCAGAGGGGGGGACGGGGAACAAAAACTGTTTTTT.

This chain's CDR3 is CASSPGTSPGYEQYF. The CDR3 DNA sequence: TGTGCCAGTAGTCCCGGGACTAGCCCGGGGTACGAGCAGTACTTC. The gene calls are TRBV19 and TRBJ2-7; 9 bases match TRBD2. The CDR3 spans 15 residues. Trimming took 5 bases from V and 4 from J; bases not matched to a gene: 9. Germline V CDR1 and CDR2: LNHDA, SQIVND (reference sequence).

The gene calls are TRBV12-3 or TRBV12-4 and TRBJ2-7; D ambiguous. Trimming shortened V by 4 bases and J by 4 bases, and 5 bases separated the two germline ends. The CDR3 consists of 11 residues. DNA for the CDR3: TGTGCCAGCAGTTCGACATACGAGCAGTACTTC. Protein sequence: CASSSTYEQYF.

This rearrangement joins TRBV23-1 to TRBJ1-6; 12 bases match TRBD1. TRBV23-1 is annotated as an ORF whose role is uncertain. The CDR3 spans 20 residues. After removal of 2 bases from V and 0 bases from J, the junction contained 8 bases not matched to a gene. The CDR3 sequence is CASSQPGTGGVSSYNSPLHF. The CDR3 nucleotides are TGCGCCAGCAGTCAACCCGGGACAGGGGGCGTAAGCTCCTATAATTCACCCCTCCACTTT.

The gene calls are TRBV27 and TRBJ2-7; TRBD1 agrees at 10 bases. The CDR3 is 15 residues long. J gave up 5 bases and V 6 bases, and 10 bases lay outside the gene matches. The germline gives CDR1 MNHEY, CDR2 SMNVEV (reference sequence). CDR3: CASSLRGQGRNEQYF. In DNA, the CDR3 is TGTGCCAGCAGCCTTAGGGGACAGGGGAGGAACGAGCAGTACTTC.